Each of the 26 T cell receptor beta chains below was sequenced from the same sample in a study of OX40 agonist ivuxolimab in advanced cancers. Sequencing was performed with immunoSEQ multiplex PCR; in TCRdb, only in-frame clones are kept and a portion is missing. The sample holds under 80,000 clones, around 80% seen once. The material sequenced was CD4+ or CD8+ T cells sorted from blood, taken in a trial of the OX40 agonist ivuxolimab. Source of these receptors: an adult with an advanced solid tumor such as melanoma, head and neck, liver or kidney cancer.

The rearrangement uses TRBV4-1 and TRBJ1-2, with 7 bases identical to TRBD1. From germline, CDR1 is MGHRA and CDR2 YSYEKL. Losses at the gene ends were 1 base for V and 4 bases for J; bases not matched to a gene: 12. CDR3 length equals 17 residues. CDR3 protein: CASSQVSGQNYFYGYTF. In DNA form, the CDR3 reads TGCGCCAGCAGCCAAGTATCGGGACAGAACTACTTCTATGGCTACACCTTC.

This chain links TRBV19 with TRBJ2-7, with a possible D match to TRBD1 (5 bases). The germline gives CDR1 LNHDA, CDR2 SQIVND (reference sequence). Trimming shortened V by 3 bases and J by 5 bases, and 17 bases separated the two germline ends. The CDR3 is made up of 15 amino acids. CDR3 protein: CASSISVSGPDEQYF. CDR3 nucleotide sequence: TGTGCCAGTAGTATTTCAGTTTCAGGGCCGGACGAGCAGTACTTC.

Only one count was recorded for this clone. The chain has TRBV7-3 and TRBJ2-2; D remains unclear. The length of the CDR3 is 13 residues. The V end lost 6 bases, the J end lost 3 bases, and 8 bases lay between the germline ends. In germline, CDR1 is SGHTA, CDR2 FQGTGA. The CDR3 is CASRPQDTGELFF. Written as DNA, the CDR3 is TGTGCCAGCAGGCCCCAGGACACCGGGGAGCTGTTTTTT.

V gene TRBV2 combines with J gene TRBJ1-4; D ambiguous. CDR3 length: 15 residues. Between the trimmed V and J ends, which lost 4 bases and 1 base, there was a span of 10 bases. Per germline, CDR1 SNHLY and CDR2 FYNNEI. The CDR3 nucleotides are TGTGCCAGCAGTGCGGTACGAGGAACTAATGAAAAACTGTTTTTT. Its protein is CASSAVRGTNEKLFF. Full variable domain (missing parts from reference TRBV2 and TRBJ1-4): EPEVTQTPSHQVTQMGQEVILRCVPISNHLYFYWYRQILGQKVEFLVSFYNNEISEKSEIFDDQFSVERPDGSNFTLKIRSTKLEDSAMYFCASSAVRGTNEKLFFGSGTQLSVL.

The J gene is TRBJ1-4, the V gene TRBV21-1. TRBV21-1 is an annotated pseudogene. The CDR3 is 13 amino acids. In nucleotides, the CDR3 is TGTGCCAGCGCATGCACGGATAATGAAAAACTGTTTTTT. It encodes CASACTDNEKLFF.

The chain uses TRBV19 and TRBJ2-5; perhaps TRBD2 as D (5 bases). Trimming stripped 3 bases from V and 0 bases from J, with 11 bases between. This CDR3 region has 15 residues. Germline values: CDR1 LNHDA, CDR2 SQIVND (reference sequence). The CDR3 is CASSMSSVYQETQYF. Written as DNA, the CDR3 is TGTGCCAGTAGTATGAGTAGCGTGTACCAAGAGACCCAGTACTTC.

This sequence joins TRBV28 and TRBJ1-6, with TRBD1 matching 7 bases. Per germline, CDR1 MDHEN and CDR2 SYDVKM. The CDR3 length is 16 residues. Trimming at V came to 6 bases and at J to 2 bases, leaving 7 bases not matched to a gene. The CDR3 loop reads CASRPSGGTYNSPLHF. As DNA, the CDR3 is TGTGCCAGCAGACCTTCAGGGGGTACCTATAATTCACCCCTCCACTTT.

The chain carries TRBV28 and TRBJ1-5; 9 nucleotides agree with TRBD1. V lost 4 bases, J lost 5 bases, and 9 bases stayed unmatched. The CDR3 spans 16 residues. Germline CDR1 is MDHEN and CDR2 is SYDVKM. The CDR3 protein is CASSSSPGQGHQPQHF. The CDR3 DNA is TGTGCCAGCAGTTCGTCTCCGGGACAGGGACATCAGCCCCAGCATTTT.

The chain recombines TRBV11-2 with TRBJ1-6, with D tentatively TRBD1 (5 bases). Trimming took 1 base from V and 8 from J, leaving 9 bases between them. CDR3 size: 14 residues. From germline, CDR1 is SGHAT and CDR2 FQNNGV. The CDR3 coding sequence is TGTGCCAGCAGCTTAGCCGGGGGGGATTCACCCCTCCACTTT. It yields the protein CASSLAGGDSPLHF.

V and J are TRBV4-1 and TRBJ2-3; 15 bases are a match to TRBD2. With V trimmed by 1 base and J by 4 bases, 6 bases remained unmatched. Germline CDR1 reads MGHRA; CDR2 reads YSYEKL. The CDR3 loop spans 18 amino acids. The CDR3: CASSQAGLAGGQADTQYF. In nucleotides, the CDR3 is TGCGCCAGCAGCCAAGCCGGACTAGCGGGAGGGCAGGCAGATACGCAGTATTTT.

The chain couples TRBV2 to TRBJ2-1; TRBD2 is a possible D gene (6 bases). Germline CDR1 and CDR2: SNHLY and FYNNEI. The CDR3 contains 14 residues. Trimming left V 7 bases short and J 5 bases short, with 15 bases between. CDR3 loop: CASMDYHRHNEQFF. CDR3 bases: TGTGCCAGCATGGACTATCACAGACACAATGAGCAGTTCTTC.

V is TRBV7-2 and J is TRBJ1-1; D might be TRBD1 (5 bases). The V end lost 3 bases, the J end lost 3 bases, and 17 bases lay between the germline ends. Germline CDR1 SGHTA, CDR2 FQGNSA. The CDR3 covers 16 residues. The CDR3 coding sequence is TGTGCCAGCAGCTTTCAGCTCGGCAGGGCGGACACTGAAGCTTTCTTT. Protein: CASSFQLGRADTEAFF.

V and J are TRBV6-1 and TRBJ2-5; a possible D gene is TRBD2 (5 bases). V was cut by 3 bases and J by 4 bases, with 9 bases left in between. This CDR3 comprises 13 residues. The V gene's germline CDR1 is MNHNS and CDR2 SASEGT. The CDR3 here is CASSERVGETQYF. The CDR3 coding sequence is TGTGCCAGCAGTGAGAGGGTGGGAGAGACCCAGTACTTC.

The DNA of the CDR3 is TGTGCCAGCAGCTCCACCCGTCGCGCGAGGGATGGCCAGTACTTC. This codes for CASSSTRRARDGQYF. The gene calls are TRBV7-9 and TRBJ2-5; tentatively, D is TRBD2 (5 bases). V lost 4 bases and J 10 bases, leaving 22 bases between the germline ends. The CDR3 is 15 amino acids. Germline-derived CDR1 and CDR2 are SEHNR and FQNEAQ (reference sequence).

The chain uses TRBV5-1 and TRBJ2-5; no clear D. CDR3 size: 12 residues. V was pared by 7 bases and J by 2 bases, with 9 bases between. Germline loops: CDR1 SGHRS, CDR2 YFSETQ. The CDR3 nucleotides read TGCGCCAGCGGGGAAGTACAAGAGACCCAGTACTTC. It is translated as CASGEVQETQYF.

The chain has TRBV6-1 and TRBJ1-1; D gene uncertain. Germline CDR1 MNHNS, CDR2 SASEGT. The CDR3 is 14 residues long. Trimming pared 7 bases from V and 1 base from J, leaving 13 bases between. CDR3 coding DNA: TGTGCCAGCACCTCGACAAACCAGAACACTGAAGCTTTCTTT. This translates into CASTSTNQNTEAFF.

The V and J genes are TRBV7-8 and TRBJ1-6; the D gene is possibly TRBD1 (5 bases). The CDR3 contains 19 residues. The germline V gene has CDR1 SGHVS and CDR2 FQNEAQ. V gave up 3 bases and J gave up 4 bases, with 22 bases separating them. The CDR3 here is CASSFRTKGAGGYNSPLHF. The CDR3 coding sequence is TGTGCCAGCAGCTTTCGCACTAAAGGGGCGGGGGGATATAATTCACCCCTCCACTTT. Full variable domain (remainder filled in from reference TRBV7-8 and TRBJ1-6): GAGVSQSPRYKVAKRGQDVALRCDPISGHVSLFWYQQALGQGPEFLTYFQNEAQLDKSGLPSDRFFAERPEGSVSTLKIQRTQQEDSAVYLCASSFRTKGAGGYNSPLHFGNGTRLTVT.

CDR3 nucleotide sequence: TGCGCCAGCAGCTTGGGGATACAGGAGCAAGAGACCCAGTACTTC. Residues: CASSLGIQEQETQYF. The gene calls are TRBV5-1 and TRBJ2-5; possibly TRBD1 for D (5 bases). V lost 0 bases and J lost 2, with 11 bases in between. Germline V lookup: CDR1 SGHRS, CDR2 YFSETQ. The CDR3 has 15 residues. The full variable domain, with the rest looked up from reference TRBV5-1 and TRBJ2-5, is KAGVTQTPRYLIKTRGQQVTLSCSPISGHRSVSWYQQTPGQGLQFLFEYFSETQRNKGNFPGRFSGRQFSNSRSEMNVSTLELGDSALYLCASSLGIQEQETQYFGPGTRLLVL.

V usage is TRBV15 and J usage is TRBJ2-7; the D gene could be TRBD1 or TRBD2 (6 bases each). Looked up from germline, CDR1 is LNHNV and CDR2 is YYDKDF (reference sequence). The V end lost 0 bases, the J end lost 5 bases, and 17 bases lay between the germline ends. The length of the CDR3 is 16 residues. The CDR3 region has the DNA TGTGCCACCAGCAGAGATACATCGGGGGCGGGAAACGAGCAGTACTTC. This sequence encodes CATSRDTSGAGNEQYF.

This clone came up once. V gene TRBV7-2 combines with J gene TRBJ2-2, with D possibly matching TRBD2 (5 bases). CDR3 size: 14 residues. Trimming removed 7 bases from V and 4 bases from J, with 13 bases in between. Germline loops: CDR1 SGHTA, CDR2 FQGNSA. The CDR3 spells CASTRSGGTGELFF. CDR3 DNA sequence: TGTGCCAGCACCCGGTCAGGAGGCACCGGGGAGCTGTTTTTT.

The chain uses TRBV2 and TRBJ1-2; no definite D call. V was pared by 4 bases and J by 2 bases, with 8 bases between. CDR1 and CDR2 from the germline V gene are SNHLY and FYNNEI. The CDR3 loop spans 13 amino acids. CDR3 nucleotides: TGTGCCAGCAGTGTTGGAGAAAACTATGGCTACACCTTC. Protein product: CASSVGENYGYTF.

The J gene is TRBJ2-3, the V gene TRBV28; 11 nucleotides line up with TRBD2. This CDR3 comprises 16 residues. Germline V gene data show CDR1 as MDHEN and CDR2 as SYDVKM. The ends lost 7 bases at V and 6 bases at J; junction bases unmatched: 12. This CDR3 is CASTLDTSGRVDTQYF. CDR3 DNA sequence: TGTGCCAGCACCCTTGACACTAGCGGGAGAGTTGATACGCAGTATTTT.

The chain uses TRBV10-3 and TRBJ2-5; D is unresolved. From germline, CDR1 is ENHRY and CDR2 SYGVKD. The CDR3 is made up of 11 amino acids. V was cut by 11 bases and J by 2 bases, with 9 bases left in between. In DNA, the CDR3 is TGTGCCGCCGGACGGCAAGAGACCCAGTACTTC. This translates into CAAGRQETQYF.

The chain employs TRBV10-3 and TRBJ2-3; TRBD2 matches at 10 bases. After removal of 2 bases from V and 11 bases from J, the junction contained 4 bases not matched to a gene. This CDR3 contains 13 residues. Germline V gene data show CDR1 as ENHRY and CDR2 as SYGVKD. CDR3 DNA sequence: TGTGCCATCAGTGAGGGGACTAGCGTGGGGCAGTATTTT. Residues: CAISEGTSVGQYF.

This sequence joins TRBV6-1 and TRBJ2-5, with a weak D call TRBD1 (6 bases). The CDR3 is 16 amino acids. The V gene lost 3 bases and the J gene lost 6 bases, with 20 bases spanning the gap. From germline, CDR1 is MNHNS and CDR2 SASEGT. The CDR3 is CASSDWNRDKLKTQYF. CDR3 DNA: TGTGCCAGCAGTGATTGGAACAGGGATAAACTAAAGACCCAGTACTTC.

This chain joins TRBV7-6 and TRBJ1-2; 8 bases line up with TRBD1. V shed 5 bases, J shed 7 bases, and the junction held 9 bases outside the gene matches. The CDR3 is 14 amino acids. Germline CDR1 reads SGHVS; CDR2 reads FNYEAQ. CDR3 amino acids: CASSHNQGAGGYTF. For the CDR3, the DNA is TGTGCCAGCAGCCACAACCAGGGGGCGGGTGGCTACACCTTC.